This entry lists 12 T cell receptor beta chains sequenced from one sample in a study of T cells in Graves' hyperthyroidism and ophthalmopathy. RNA transcripts were the template for amplifying TCR beta CDR3 regions. Researchers ran a first-round RT-PCR on the TCR CDR3 using the HTBI primer set. TCRdb processed the multiplex PCR reads anew with MiXCR; each CDR3 protein has one entry. The data contain 250,000 to 350,000 distinct CDR3 sequences, roughly 15% of them seen just once; the ten biggest clones take up around a third. Sequenced: blood. The receptors originated from a man in his thirties or forties with Graves' hyperthyroidism.

This clonotype was detected ten times or more. V is TRBV12-3 or TRBV12-4 and J is TRBJ1-1, with no clear D. Trimming took off 6 bases at V and 5 bases at J, with 16 bases between the two ends. This CDR3 region has 14 residues. CDR3 bases: TGTGCCAGCAGGACGGGTGTCGAAGGGACTGAAGCTTTCTTT. It encodes CASRTGVEGTEAFF.

Ten or more counts support this clonotype. The chain has TRBV12-3 or TRBV12-4 and TRBJ1-1; possible D gene TRBD1, 6 bases. Trimming left V 8 bases short and J 3 bases short, with 13 bases between. The CDR3 has 13 amino acids. CDR3 protein: CASSEGGYTEAFF. CDR3 nucleotide sequence: TGTGCCAGCTCGGAGGGGGGGTACACTGAAGCTTTCTTT.

In its sample, this clonotype was seen a few times. This chain joins TRBV5-1 and TRBJ2-2, with D unclear. Germline CDR1 reads SGHRS; CDR2 reads YFSETQ. The CDR3 loop spans 13 amino acids. Trimming pared 4 bases from V and 4 bases from J, leaving 8 bases between. The DNA for the CDR3 is TGCGCCAGCAGCGACGTAAGCACCGGGGAGCTGTTTTTT. Translating it yields CASSDVSTGELFF.

This clonotype was recorded many times. The rearrangement links TRBV11-2 to TRBJ2-7, with TRBD1 as a possible D gene (6 bases). Trimming stripped 4 bases from V and 5 bases from J, with 12 bases between. The germline gives CDR1 SGHAT, CDR2 FQNNGV. The CDR3 extends over 13 amino acids. The CDR3 spells CASSSGQIDEQYF. DNA of the CDR3: TGTGCCAGCAGCTCCGGACAGATCGACGAGCAGTACTTC.

The chain links TRBV29-1 to TRBJ2-1, with unresolved D. Looked up from germline, CDR1 is SQVTM and CDR2 is ANQGSEA. The CDR3 spans 14 residues. V was shortened by 0 bases and J by 3 bases, with 9 bases between the two germline ends. The CDR3: CSVEELGHYNEQFF. CDR3 bases: TGCAGCGTTGAAGAGCTGGGCCACTACAATGAGCAGTTCTTC.

This chain connects TRBV5-1 to TRBJ1-1; D not resolved. CDR1 and CDR2 (germline): SGHRS, YFSETQ. This CDR3 has 15 amino acids. V lost 0 bases, J lost 8 bases, and 17 bases lay in between. CDR3: CASSLGGVFAGEAFF. CDR3 sequence (DNA): TGCGCCAGCAGCTTGGGAGGTGTTTTCGCGGGCGAAGCTTTCTTT.

Many counts were recorded for this clonotype. This chain joins TRBV30 and TRBJ1-1, with a tentative D call TRBD1 (5 bases). The CDR3 is 12 amino acids. The V and J ends lost 8 bases and 8 bases respectively, with 18 bases between them. CDR1 GTSNPN and CDR2 SVGIG come from the germline V gene (reference sequence). In nucleotides, the CDR3 is TGTGCCCTCACAATGGGACGTCTAGAAGCTTTCTTT. This translates into CALTMGRLEAFF.

This clonotype was observed a few times. For the CDR3, the DNA is TGTGCCAGCGGCGGGGCCACCTACAATGAGCAGTTCTTC. Encoded protein: CASGGATYNEQFF. The chain combines TRBV5-5 with TRBJ2-1, with D possibly being TRBD2 (6 bases). Germline-derived CDR1 and CDR2 are SGHKS and YYEKEE (reference sequence). This CDR3 region has 13 residues. Trimming pared 7 bases from V and 2 bases from J, leaving 10 bases between.

In the case of this clonotype: It may be a read error: a sequence one base away is much more abundant. This rearrangement joins TRBV5-6 to TRBJ2-5; D assignment may be TRBD1 or TRBD2 (5 bases each). The CDR3 is 12 amino acids. Germline CDR1 SGHDT, CDR2 YYEEEE. The DNA of the CDR3 is TGTGCCAGCGGAAGGGGACCCGAGACCCGGTACTTC. Its translation is CASGRGPETRYF.

This clonotype was counted at least ten times. V and J are TRBV12-3 or TRBV12-4 and TRBJ2-3, with no clear D. The CDR3 totals 12 residues. Trimming removed 6 bases at V and 6 bases at J, with 10 bases between. Here the CDR3 reads CASRGPWDTQYF. The CDR3 coding sequence is TGTGCCAGCAGAGGACCTTGGGATACGCAGTATTTT.

J is TRBJ2-2 and V is TRBV29-1; D unclear. This CDR3 contains 12 residues. Germline V gene sequence: CDR1 SQVTM, CDR2 ANQGSEA. V was clipped by 5 bases and J by 0 bases, with 4 bases between them. In DNA, the CDR3 is TGCAGCGTTAACCCGAACACCGGGGAGCTGTTTTTT. Residues: CSVNPNTGELFF.

This clonotype was counted a few times. The CDR3 bases are TGTGCCAGTAGAAAACAGGATTACTATGGCTACACCTTC. Protein sequence: CASRKQDYYGYTF. J is TRBJ1-2 and V is TRBV19; TRBD1 might be the D (5 bases). The V gene's germline CDR1 is LNHDA and CDR2 SQIVND (reference sequence). This CDR3 has 13 residues. Trimming cost V 6 bases and J 3 bases, with 11 bases left between them.